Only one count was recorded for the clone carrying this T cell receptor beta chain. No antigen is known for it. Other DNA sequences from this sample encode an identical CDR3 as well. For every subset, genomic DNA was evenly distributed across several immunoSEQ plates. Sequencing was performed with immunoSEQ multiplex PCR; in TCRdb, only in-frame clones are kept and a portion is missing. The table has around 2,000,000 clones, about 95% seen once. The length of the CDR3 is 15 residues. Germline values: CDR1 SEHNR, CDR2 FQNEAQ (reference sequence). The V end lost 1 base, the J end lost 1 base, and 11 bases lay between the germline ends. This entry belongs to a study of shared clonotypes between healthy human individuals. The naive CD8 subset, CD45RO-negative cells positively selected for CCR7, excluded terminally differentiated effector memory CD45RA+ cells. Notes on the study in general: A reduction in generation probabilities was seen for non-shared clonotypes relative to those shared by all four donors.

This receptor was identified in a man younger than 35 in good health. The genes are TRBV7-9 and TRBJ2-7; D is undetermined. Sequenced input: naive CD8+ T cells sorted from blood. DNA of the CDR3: TGTGCCAGCAGCTTAGGAGAAGCCTTTTCCTACGAGCAGTACTTC. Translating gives CASSLGEAFSYEQYF.